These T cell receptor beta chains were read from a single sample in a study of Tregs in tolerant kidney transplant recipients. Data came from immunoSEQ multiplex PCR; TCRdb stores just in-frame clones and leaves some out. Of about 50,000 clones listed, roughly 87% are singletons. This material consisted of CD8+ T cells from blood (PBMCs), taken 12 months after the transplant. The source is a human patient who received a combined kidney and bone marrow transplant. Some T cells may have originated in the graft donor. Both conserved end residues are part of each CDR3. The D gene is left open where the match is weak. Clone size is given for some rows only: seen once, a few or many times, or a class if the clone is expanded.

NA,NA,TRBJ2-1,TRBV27,TGTGCCAGCAGTTTAGCGAGTCTCTACAATGAGCAGTTCTTC,CASSLASLYNEQFF
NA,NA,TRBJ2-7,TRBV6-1,TGTGCCAGCAGTGAAGTGGAGGGGGCAGGGTTCGAGTTCGTATACGAGCAGTACTTC,CASSEVEGAGFEFVYEQYF
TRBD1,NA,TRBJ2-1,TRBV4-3,TGCGCCAGCAGCTACAGGGGACCTGAGCAGTTCTTC,CASSYRGPEQFF
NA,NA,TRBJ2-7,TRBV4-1,TGCGCCAGCAGCCCCATAGCCGCCTACGAGCAGTACTTC,CASSPIAAYEQYF
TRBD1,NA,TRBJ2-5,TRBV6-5,TGTGCCAGCAGCCTCGGACAGGGGGTCCGGGGGACCCAGTACTTC,CASSLGQGVRGTQYF
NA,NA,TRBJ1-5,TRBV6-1,TGTGCCAGCATATTCTCCCGGCCCCAGCATTTT,CASIFSRPQHF
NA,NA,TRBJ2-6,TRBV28,TGTGCCGTTCTAGACTCTGGGGCCAACGTCCTGACTTTC,CAVLDSGANVLTF
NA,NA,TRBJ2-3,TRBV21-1,TGTGCCAGCAGCAAAAGGGTAGCGGGAGGGCAAGATACGCAGTATTTT,CASSKRVAGGQDTQYF
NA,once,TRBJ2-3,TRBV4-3,TGCGCCAGCAGCCAAAGCGCGGACAACACAGATACGCAGTATTTT,CASSQSADNTDTQYF
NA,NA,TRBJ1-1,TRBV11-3,TGTGCCAGCAGCCAGGGGCTTGAAGCTTTCTTT,CASSQGLEAFF
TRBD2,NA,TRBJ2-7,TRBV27,TGTGCCAGCAGTTCCGGGACTAGCGGAACCTACGAGCAGTACTTC,CASSSGTSGTYEQYF
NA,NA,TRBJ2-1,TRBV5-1,TGCGCCAGCAGGACGGGGAATGAGCAGTTCTTC,CASRTGNEQFF
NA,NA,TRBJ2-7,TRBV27,TGTGCCAGCAGCCCCCAACCACCGGACATTACCTACGAGCAGTACTTC,CASSPQPPDITYEQYF
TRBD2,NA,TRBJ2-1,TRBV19,TGTGCCAGTAGTCCGGGACTAGCGGAGACTTTCTTC,CASSPGLAETFF
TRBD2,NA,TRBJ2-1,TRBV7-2,TGTGCCAGCAGCTTAGAGGTCCTAGCGGGGGGGCCCTTGGATGAGCAGTTCTTC,CASSLEVLAGGPLDEQFF
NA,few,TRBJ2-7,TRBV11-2,TGTGCCAGCAGCTTAGGAGGGCTAGCTGGCTACGAGCAGTACTTC,CASSLGGLAGYEQYF
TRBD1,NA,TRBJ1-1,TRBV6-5,TGTGCCAGCAGTTTCGGACAGGAGAACACTGAAGCTTTCTTT,CASSFGQENTEAFF
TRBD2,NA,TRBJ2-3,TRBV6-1,TGTGCCAGCAGTGAAGGGACTAGTACAGATACGCAGTATTTT,CASSEGTSTDTQYF
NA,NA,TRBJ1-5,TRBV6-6,TGTGCCAGCAGTTTCGGACAGAGCAATCAGCCCCAGCATTTT,CASSFGQSNQPQHF
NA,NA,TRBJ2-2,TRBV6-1,TGTGCCAGATCAACCTACCCCACCGGGGAGCTGTTTTTT,CARSTYPTGELFF
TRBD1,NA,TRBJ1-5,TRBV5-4,TGTGCCAGCAGCTTGAAAGGACAGGGGAGCAATCAGCCCCAGCATTTT,CASSLKGQGSNQPQHF
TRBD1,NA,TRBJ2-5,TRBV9,TGTGCCAGCTCCGGGACAGGGGGGACCCAGTACTTC,CASSGTGGTQYF
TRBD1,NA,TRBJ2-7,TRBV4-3,TGCGCCAGCAGCCAGACGGGACAGGGGTCCCACGAGCAGTACTTC,CASSQTGQGSHEQYF
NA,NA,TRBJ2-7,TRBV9,TGTGCCAGCAGCGTAGGGGGGGACCCGAGCTCCTACGAGCAGTACTTC,CASSVGGDPSSYEQYF
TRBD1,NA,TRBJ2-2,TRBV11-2,TGTGCCAGCAGCTTAGTGACAGGGTGGGAGCTGTTTTTT,CASSLVTGWELFF
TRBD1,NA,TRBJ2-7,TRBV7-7,TGTGCCAGCAGCCCAGGACAGGGCTACGAGCAGTACTTC,CASSPGQGYEQYF
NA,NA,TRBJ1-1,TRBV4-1,TGCGCCAGCAGCCAAGCAACAGGGTTGACTGAAGCTTTCTTT,CASSQATGLTEAFF
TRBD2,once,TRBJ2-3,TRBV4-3,TGCGCCAGCAGTCCAGGGCTAGCGGGGGGGCCGGTCACAGATACGCAGTATTTT,CASSPGLAGGPVTDTQYF
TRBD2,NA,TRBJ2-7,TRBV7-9,TGTGCCAGCAGCTTATACAGCGGGGGTTACGAGCAGTACTTC,CASSLYSGGYEQYF